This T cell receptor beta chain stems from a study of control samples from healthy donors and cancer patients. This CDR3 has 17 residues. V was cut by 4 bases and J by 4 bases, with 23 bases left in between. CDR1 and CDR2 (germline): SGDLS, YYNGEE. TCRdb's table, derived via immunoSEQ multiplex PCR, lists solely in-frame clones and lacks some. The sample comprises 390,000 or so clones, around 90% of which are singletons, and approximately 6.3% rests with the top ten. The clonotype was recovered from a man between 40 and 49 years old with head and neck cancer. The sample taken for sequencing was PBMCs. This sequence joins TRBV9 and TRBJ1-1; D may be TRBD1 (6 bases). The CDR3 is CASSPARGSPSGTEAFF. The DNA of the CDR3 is TGTGCCAGCAGCCCCGCCAGGGGTTCTCCTTCTGGCACTGAAGCTTTCTTT.